This TCR beta chain was identified during a study of blood T cell repertoires in COVID-19. Study-wide background: There were acute and convalescent COVID-19 samples, and they came from the United States, Italy and Spain. The cDNA or gDNA used as material had been derived from T cells, B-cell-depleted T cells, or PBMCs.

As handled by the study authors: Reference gene primers were amplified, and this amplification served to estimate nucleated cell counts. Profiling relied on immunoSEQ multiplex PCR, and the TCRdb table lists in-frame clones only, not all of them. V and J calls and clone size are as listed in that table; D and trimming were resolved from the DNA. This table has around 130,000 clones, 65% to 90% appearing once. With 4 bases clipped from V and 4 bases from J, the junction kept 12 bases outside the gene matches. The CDR3 is made up of 16 amino acids. The V gene's germline CDR1 is SGHRS and CDR2 YFSETQ. Participant ages covered about 18 to 89 years across 25 or so US areas.

Sequenced material: PBMCs or T cells enriched from blood (not recorded which). The chain joins TRBV5-1 to TRBJ2-3; 7 bases fit TRBD1. The source is a woman between 50 and 59 years old who had recovered from COVID-19. CDR3: CASSAISQGESDTQYF. The CDR3 DNA is TGCGCCAGCAGCGCGATTTCCCAGGGGGAATCAGATACGCAGTATTTT.